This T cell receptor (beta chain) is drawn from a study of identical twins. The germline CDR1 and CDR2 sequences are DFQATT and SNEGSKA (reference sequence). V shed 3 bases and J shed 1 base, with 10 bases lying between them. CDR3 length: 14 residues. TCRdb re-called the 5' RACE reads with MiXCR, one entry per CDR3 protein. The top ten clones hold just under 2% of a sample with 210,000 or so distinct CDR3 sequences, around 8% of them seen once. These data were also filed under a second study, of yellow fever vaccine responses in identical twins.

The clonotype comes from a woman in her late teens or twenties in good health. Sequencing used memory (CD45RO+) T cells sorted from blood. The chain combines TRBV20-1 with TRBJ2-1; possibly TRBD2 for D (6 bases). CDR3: CSASRLVSYNEQFF. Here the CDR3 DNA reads TGCAGTGCTAGCAGACTAGTTTCCTACAATGAGCAGTTCTTC.